This T cell receptor (beta chain) was captured by sequencing in a study of T cell responses to AZD1222 COVID-19 vaccine. Points on this clone: The antigen is not known.

Sequenced by immunoSEQ multiplex PCR; TCRdb stores in-frame clones only, minus some. Here the sample spans roughly 54,000 clones, about 89% being singletons. Overall study findings and caveats: A reported finding is that nearly half of spike-specific TCRs target unmutated variant regions.

Trimming pared 4 bases from V and 4 bases from J, leaving 9 bases between. The CDR3 runs to 13 residues. The germline gives CDR1 MNHEY, CDR2 SVGAGI. V usage is TRBV6-5 and J usage is TRBJ2-3, with unresolved D. This clonotype was sampled from an adult who received the AZD1222 COVID-19 vaccine. This sample comprised peripheral blood, obtained 28 days after the second AZD1222 dose. Here the CDR3 reads CASSSTGPDTQYF. The CDR3 coding sequence is TGTGCCAGCAGTTCCACCGGCCCAGATACGCAGTATTTT.